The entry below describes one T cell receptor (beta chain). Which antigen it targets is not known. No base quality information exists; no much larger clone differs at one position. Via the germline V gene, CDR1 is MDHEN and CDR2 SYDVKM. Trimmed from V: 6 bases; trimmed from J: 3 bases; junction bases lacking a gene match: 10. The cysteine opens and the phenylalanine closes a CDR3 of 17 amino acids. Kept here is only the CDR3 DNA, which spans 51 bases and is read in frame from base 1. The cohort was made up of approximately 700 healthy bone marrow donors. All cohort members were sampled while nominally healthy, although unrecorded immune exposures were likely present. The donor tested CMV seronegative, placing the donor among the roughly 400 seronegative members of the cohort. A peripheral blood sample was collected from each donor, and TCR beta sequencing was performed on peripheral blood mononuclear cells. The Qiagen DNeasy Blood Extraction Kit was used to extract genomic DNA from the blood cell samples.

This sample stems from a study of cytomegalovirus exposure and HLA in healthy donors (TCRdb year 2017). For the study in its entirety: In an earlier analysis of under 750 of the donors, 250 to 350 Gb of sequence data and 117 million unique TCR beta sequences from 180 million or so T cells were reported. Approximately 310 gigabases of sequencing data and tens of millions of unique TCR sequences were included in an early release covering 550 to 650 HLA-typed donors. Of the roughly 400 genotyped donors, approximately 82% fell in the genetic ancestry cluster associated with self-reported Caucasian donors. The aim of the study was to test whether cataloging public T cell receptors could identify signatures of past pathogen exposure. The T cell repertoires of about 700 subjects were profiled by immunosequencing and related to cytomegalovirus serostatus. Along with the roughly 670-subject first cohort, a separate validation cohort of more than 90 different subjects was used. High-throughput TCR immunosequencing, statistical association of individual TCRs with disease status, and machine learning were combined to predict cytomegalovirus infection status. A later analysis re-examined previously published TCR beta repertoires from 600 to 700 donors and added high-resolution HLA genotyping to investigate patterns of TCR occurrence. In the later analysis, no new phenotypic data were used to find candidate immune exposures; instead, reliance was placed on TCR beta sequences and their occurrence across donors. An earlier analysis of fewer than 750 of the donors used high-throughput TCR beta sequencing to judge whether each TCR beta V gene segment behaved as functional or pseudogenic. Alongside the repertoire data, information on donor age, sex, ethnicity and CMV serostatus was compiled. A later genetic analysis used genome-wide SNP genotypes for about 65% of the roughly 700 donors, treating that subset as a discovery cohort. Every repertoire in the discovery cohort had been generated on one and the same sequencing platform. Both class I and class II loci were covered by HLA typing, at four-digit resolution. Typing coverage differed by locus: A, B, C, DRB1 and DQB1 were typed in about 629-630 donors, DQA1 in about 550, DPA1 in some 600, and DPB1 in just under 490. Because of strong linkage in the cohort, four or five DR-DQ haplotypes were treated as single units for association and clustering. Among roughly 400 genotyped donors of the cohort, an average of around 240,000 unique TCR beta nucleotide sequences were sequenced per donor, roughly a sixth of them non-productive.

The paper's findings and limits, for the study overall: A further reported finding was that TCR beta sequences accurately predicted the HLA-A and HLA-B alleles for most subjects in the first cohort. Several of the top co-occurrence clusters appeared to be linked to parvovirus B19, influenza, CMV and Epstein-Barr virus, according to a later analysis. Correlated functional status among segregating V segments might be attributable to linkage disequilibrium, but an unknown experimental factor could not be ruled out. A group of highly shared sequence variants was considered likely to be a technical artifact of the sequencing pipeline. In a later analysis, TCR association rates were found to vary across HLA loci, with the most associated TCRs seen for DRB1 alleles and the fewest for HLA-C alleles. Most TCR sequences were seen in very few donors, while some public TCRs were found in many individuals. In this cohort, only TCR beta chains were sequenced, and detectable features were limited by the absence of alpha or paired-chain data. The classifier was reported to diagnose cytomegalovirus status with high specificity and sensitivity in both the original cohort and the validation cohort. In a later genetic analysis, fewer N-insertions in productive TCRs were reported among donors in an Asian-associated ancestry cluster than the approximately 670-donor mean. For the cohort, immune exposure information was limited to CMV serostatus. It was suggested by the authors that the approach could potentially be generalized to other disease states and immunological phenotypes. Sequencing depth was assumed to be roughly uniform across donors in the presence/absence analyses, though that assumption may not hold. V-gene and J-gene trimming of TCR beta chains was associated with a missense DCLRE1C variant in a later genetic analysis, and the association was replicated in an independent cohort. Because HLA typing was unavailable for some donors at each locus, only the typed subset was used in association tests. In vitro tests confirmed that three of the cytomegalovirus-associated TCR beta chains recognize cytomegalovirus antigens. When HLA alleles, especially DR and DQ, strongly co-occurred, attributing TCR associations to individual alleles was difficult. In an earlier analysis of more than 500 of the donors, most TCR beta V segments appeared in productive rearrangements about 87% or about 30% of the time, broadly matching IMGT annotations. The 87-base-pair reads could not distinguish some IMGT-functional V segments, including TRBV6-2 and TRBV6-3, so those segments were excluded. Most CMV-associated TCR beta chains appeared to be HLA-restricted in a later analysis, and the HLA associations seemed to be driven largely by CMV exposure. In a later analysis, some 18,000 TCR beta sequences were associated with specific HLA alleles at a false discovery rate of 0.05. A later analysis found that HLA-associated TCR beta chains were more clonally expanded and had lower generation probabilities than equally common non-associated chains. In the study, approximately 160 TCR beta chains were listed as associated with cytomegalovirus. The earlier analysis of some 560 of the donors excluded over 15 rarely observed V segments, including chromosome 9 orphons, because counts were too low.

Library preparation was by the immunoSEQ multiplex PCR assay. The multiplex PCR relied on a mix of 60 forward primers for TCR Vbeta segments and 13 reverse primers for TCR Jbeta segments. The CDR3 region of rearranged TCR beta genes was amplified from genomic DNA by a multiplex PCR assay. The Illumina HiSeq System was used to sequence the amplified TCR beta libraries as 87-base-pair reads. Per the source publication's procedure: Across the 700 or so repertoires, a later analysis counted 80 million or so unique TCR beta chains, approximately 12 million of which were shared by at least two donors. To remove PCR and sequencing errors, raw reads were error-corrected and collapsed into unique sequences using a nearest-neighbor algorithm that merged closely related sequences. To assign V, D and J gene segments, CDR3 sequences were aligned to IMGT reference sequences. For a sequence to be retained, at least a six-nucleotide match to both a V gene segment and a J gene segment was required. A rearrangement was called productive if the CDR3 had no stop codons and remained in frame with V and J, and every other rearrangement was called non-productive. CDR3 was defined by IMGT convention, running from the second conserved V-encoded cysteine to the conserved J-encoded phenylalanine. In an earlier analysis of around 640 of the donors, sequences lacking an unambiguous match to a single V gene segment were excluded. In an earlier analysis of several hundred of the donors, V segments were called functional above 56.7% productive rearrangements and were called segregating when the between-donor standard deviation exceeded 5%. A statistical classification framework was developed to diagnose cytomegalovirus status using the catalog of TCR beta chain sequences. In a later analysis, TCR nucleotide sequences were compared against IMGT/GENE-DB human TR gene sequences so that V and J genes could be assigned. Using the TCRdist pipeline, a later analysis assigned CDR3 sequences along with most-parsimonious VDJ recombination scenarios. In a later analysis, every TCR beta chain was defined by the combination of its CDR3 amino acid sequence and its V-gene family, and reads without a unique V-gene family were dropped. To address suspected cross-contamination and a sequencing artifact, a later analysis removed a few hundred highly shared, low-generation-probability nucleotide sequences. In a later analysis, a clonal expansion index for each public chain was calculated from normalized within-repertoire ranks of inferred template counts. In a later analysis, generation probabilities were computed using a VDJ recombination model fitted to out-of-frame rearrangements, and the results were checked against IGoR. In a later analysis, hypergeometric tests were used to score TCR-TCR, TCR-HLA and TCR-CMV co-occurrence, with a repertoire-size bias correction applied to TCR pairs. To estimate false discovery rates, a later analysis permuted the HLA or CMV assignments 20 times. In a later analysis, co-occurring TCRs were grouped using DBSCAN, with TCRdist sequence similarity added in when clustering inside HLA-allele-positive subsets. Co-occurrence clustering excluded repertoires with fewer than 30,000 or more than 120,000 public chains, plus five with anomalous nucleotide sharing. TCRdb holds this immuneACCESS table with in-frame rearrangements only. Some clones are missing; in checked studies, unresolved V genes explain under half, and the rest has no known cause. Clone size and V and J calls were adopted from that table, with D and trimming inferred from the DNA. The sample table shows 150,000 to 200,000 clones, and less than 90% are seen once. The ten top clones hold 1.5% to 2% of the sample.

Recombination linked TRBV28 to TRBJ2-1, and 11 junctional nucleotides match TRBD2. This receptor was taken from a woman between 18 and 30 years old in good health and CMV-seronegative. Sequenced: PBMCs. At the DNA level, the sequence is TGTGCCAGCAGGGTGGCACACGGGACTAGCGGCTACAATGAGCAGTTCTTC. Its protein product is CASRVAHGTSGYNEQFF.